This paragraph reports one TCR beta chain. The entry originates in a study of blood T cells in healthy people across ages. The CDR3 contains 14 residues. The V segment lost 3 bases and the J segment 8 bases; nucleotides outside the gene matches: 8. CDR1 SQVTM and CDR2 ANQGSEA come from the germline V gene. Then a second PCR, running about 6 to 12 cycles, was carried out with a sample-barcoded 5' primer and a J-beta primer mix. TCRdb reanalysed the 5' RACE reads using MiXCR and keeps one entry per CDR3 protein. The sample lists approximately 1,700,000 distinct CDR3 sequences, around 42% seen once, with 23% in the top ten.

The sample was blood. This receptor was taken from a human donor in good health. The V gene is TRBV29-1, the J gene TRBJ2-1; TRBD2 aligns across 9 bases. The CDR3 sequence: CSVDVSGGWDEQFF. CDR3 nucleotide sequence: TGCAGCGTTGACGTTAGCGGGGGTTGGGATGAGCAGTTCTTC.